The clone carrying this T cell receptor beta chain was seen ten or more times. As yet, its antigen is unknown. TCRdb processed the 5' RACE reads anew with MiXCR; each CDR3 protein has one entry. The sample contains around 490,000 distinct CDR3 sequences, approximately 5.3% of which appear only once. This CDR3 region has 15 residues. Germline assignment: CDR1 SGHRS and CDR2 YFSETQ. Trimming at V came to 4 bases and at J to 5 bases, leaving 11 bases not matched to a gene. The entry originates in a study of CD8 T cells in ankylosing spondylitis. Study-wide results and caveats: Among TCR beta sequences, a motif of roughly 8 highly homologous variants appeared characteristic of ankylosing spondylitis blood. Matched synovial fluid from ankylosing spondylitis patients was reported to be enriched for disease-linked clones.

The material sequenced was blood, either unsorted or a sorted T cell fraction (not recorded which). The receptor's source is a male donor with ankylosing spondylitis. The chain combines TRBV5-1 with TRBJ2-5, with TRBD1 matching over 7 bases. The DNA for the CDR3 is TGCGCCAGCAGCCTAACAGGGGTTGCATGGGAGACCCAGTACTTC. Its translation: CASSLTGVAWETQYF.